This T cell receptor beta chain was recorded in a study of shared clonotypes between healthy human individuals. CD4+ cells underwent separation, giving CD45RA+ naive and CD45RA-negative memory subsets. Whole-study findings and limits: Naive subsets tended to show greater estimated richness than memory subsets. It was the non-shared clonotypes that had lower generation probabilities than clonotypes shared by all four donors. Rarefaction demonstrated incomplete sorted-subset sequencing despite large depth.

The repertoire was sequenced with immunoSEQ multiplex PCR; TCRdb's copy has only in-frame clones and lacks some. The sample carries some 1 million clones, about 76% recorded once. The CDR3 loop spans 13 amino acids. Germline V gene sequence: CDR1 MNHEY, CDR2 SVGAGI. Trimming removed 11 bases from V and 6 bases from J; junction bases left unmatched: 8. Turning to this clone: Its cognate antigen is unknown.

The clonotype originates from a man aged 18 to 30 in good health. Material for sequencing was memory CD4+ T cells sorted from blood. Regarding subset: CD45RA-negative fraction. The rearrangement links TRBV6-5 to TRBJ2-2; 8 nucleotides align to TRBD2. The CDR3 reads CACGRGGPGELFF. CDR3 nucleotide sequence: TGTGCCTGCGGCCGGGGGGGTCCCGGGGAGCTGTTTTTT.